This T cell receptor beta chain was sequenced for a study of Tregs in tolerant kidney transplant recipients. Thawed PBMCs were FACS-sorted into unstimulated CD4+CD25+CD127- regulatory T cells, CD4+CD25- non-regulatory cells, CD4 and CD8 cells. The method was immunoSEQ multiplex PCR; TCRdb's version includes in-frame clones alone and lacks a portion of them. Found here are around 52,000 clones, around 88% of them singletons; the top ten hold roughly 5.2%. Sequencing input: CD4+ T cells from blood. This sequence was found in a human donor in good health.

The CDR3 DNA follows: TGTGCCAGCAGCTTAGAGGTTAGCTACGAGCAGTACTTC. It yields the protein CASSLEVSYEQYF. This chain joins TRBV7-7 and TRBJ2-7; D remains ambiguous. Deletions cut 1 base from V and 3 bases from J, with 7 bases between. The CDR3 runs 13 residues. In germline, CDR1 is SSHAT, CDR2 FNYEAQ (reference sequence).